Described below is a single T cell receptor beta chain sequence and its context. Its antigen is currently unknown. The CDR3 contains 12 residues. The ends were cut back, 6 bases at V and 7 bases at J, with 12 bases in the middle. In germline, CDR1 is WSHSY, CDR2 SAAADI. The sample is drawn from a study of OX40 agonist ivuxolimab in advanced cancers. Looking at the study overall: Patients were dosed with the agonistic anti-OX40 (CD134) antibody ivuxolimab. One hepatocellular carcinoma and a couple of cutaneous melanoma patients partially responded.

Autoimmune disease history or systemic immunosuppression excluded patients. Here immunoSEQ multiplex PCR was the method, and the copy in TCRdb shows in-frame clones only, minus some. Of approximately 90,000 clones in the sample, 90% to 95% were seen once. Overall study findings and caveats: More expanded clones were found, on average, in CD8+ than in CD4+ T cells.

This chain links TRBV10-2 with TRBJ1-1; D gene uncertain. Source: CD4+ or CD8+ T cells sorted from blood, taken in a trial of the OX40 agonist ivuxolimab. The sequence derives from an adult with an advanced solid tumor such as melanoma, head and neck, liver or kidney cancer. The CDR3 nucleotides are TGCGCCAGCAGGACCCTTTCGGGTGAAGCTTTCTTT. It translates to CASRTLSGEAFF.